This T cell receptor beta chain derives from a study of T cells in Graves' hyperthyroidism and ophthalmopathy. RNA transcripts served as the template for amplifying TCR beta CDR3 regions. First-round RT-PCR of the TCR CDR3 relied on the HTBI primer set. TCRdb itself ran the multiplex PCR reads through MiXCR, one entry per CDR3 protein. The sample lists 540,000 or so distinct CDR3 sequences, 15% to 17% occurring once. This clonotype was detected ten times or more. Those patients with uncontrolled infection, other autoimmune disease, pregnancy or lactation were excluded. CDR1 and CDR2 from the germline V gene are MNHNS and SASEGT. After removal of 6 bases from V and 5 bases from J, the junction contained 7 bases not matched to a gene. The CDR3 sequence is 14 residues long.

This receptor was taken from a woman in her thirties with Graves' hyperthyroidism. The sample taken for sequencing was blood. The V and J genes are TRBV6-1 and TRBJ2-5; the match to TRBD1 covers 9 bases. The CDR3 spells CASRRGQGFETQYF. The CDR3 DNA reads TGTGCCAGCAGACGGGGACAGGGATTTGAGACCCAGTACTTC.